This entry lists 28 T cell receptor beta chains sequenced from one sample in a study of blood T cell repertoires in COVID-19. This table comes from immunoSEQ multiplex PCR, and its TCRdb copy is limited to in-frame clones, with some not included. The table shows under 200,000 clones, with less than 90% occurring only once. Input material: peripheral blood. The receptors stem from a woman aged 70-85 years with acute or convalescent COVID-19.

J is TRBJ1-6 and V is TRBV9, with TRBD1 identical over 10 bases. The CDR3 is made up of 14 amino acids. Germline trimming cut 4 bases from V and 7 bases from J; bases unmatched to any gene: 2. Germline values: CDR1 SGDLS, CDR2 YYNGEE. The chain's CDR3 is CASSRGQGNSPLHF. The CDR3 nucleotides are TGTGCCAGCAGCCGGGGACAGGGGAATTCACCCCTCCACTTT.

This clone appeared a single time. The chain employs TRBV15 and TRBJ2-7; D not resolved. The CDR3 covers 13 residues. The V and J ends lost 0 bases and 3 bases respectively, with 6 bases between them. Germline loops: CDR1 LNHNV, CDR2 YYDKDF (reference sequence). CDR3 residues: CATSREAGYEQYF. In nucleotides, the CDR3 is TGTGCCACCAGCAGAGAGGCAGGCTACGAGCAGTACTTC.

This chain connects TRBV6-5 to TRBJ1-5; 9 nucleotides align to TRBD1. With 5 bases clipped from V and 5 bases from J, the junction kept 1 base outside the gene matches. This CDR3 is 13 amino acids long. The germline V gene has CDR1 MNHEY and CDR2 SVGAGI. CDR3 nucleotide sequence: TGTGCCAGCAGTCGGGACAGGGATCAGCCCCAGCATTTT. Protein: CASSRDRDQPQHF.

This clone showed up just a few times. Within the sample, other DNA sequences also encode this same CDR3. V and J are TRBV15 and TRBJ2-7, with 11 nucleotides matching TRBD2. Germline CDR1 LNHNV, CDR2 YYDKDF (reference sequence). V shed 0 bases and J 3 bases; nucleotides not matched to a gene: 7. The CDR3 consists of 17 residues. The CDR3 protein is CATSRDGPGLAVYEQYF. The CDR3 DNA follows: TGTGCCACCAGCAGAGATGGGCCGGGACTAGCGGTCTACGAGCAGTACTTC.

J is TRBJ1-2 and V is TRBV19; D is perhaps TRBD1 (6 bases). V was shortened by 2 bases and J by 4 bases, with 20 bases between the two germline ends. This CDR3 spans 17 amino acids. Germline V CDR1 and CDR2: LNHDA, SQIVND (reference sequence). The CDR3 here is CASSILRSGAGGYGYTF. The DNA for the CDR3 is TGTGCCAGTAGTATACTCCGATCAGGGGCTGGTGGCTATGGCTACACCTTC.

This chain connects TRBV24-1 to TRBJ2-2; 9 positions agree with TRBD1. With V trimmed by 5 bases and J by 6 bases, 9 bases remained unmatched. CDR1 KGHDR and CDR2 SFDVKD come from the germline V gene. The CDR3 totals 16 residues. CDR3 sequence reads: CATSAPTGGSAGELFF. The DNA of the CDR3 is TGTGCCACCAGTGCCCCTACAGGGGGCAGTGCCGGGGAGCTGTTTTTT.

Turning to this clone: The sample holds other DNA sequences that translate to the same CDR3. V gene TRBV12-5 combines with J gene TRBJ1-1; no reliable D call. Looked up from germline, CDR1 is LGHNT and CDR2 is FRNRAP. The CDR3 is 11 amino acids. The ends were cut back, 6 bases at V and 3 bases at J, with 5 bases in the middle. CDR3 nucleotide sequence: TGTGCTAGTGGCTCGGACACTGAAGCTTTCTTT. As protein: CASGSDTEAFF.

This clone was recorded only once. This chain connects TRBV18 to TRBJ2-2; D not resolved. The ends were cut back, 6 bases at V and 1 base at J, with 15 bases in the middle. The CDR3 consists of 16 residues. Germline assignment: CDR1 KGHSH and CDR2 LQKENI. In DNA, the CDR3 is TGTGCCAGCTCCCCAACCCCCCCAGAGAACACCGGGGAGCTGTTTTTT. Translated, it gives CASSPTPPENTGELFF.

The CDR3 region is CASSPQGYNSPLHF. Written as DNA, the CDR3 is TGCGCCAGCAGCCCTCAGGGTTATAATTCACCCCTCCACTTT. The chain employs TRBV5-1 and TRBJ1-6; a possible D gene is TRBD1 (5 bases). CDR1 is SGHRS, CDR2 YFSETQ, per germline. Deletions cut 4 bases from V and 4 bases from J, with 9 bases between. This CDR3 comprises 14 residues.

V usage is TRBV2 and J usage is TRBJ1-6; 9 bases map to TRBD1. The length of the CDR3 is 15 residues. Losses at the gene ends were 8 bases for V and 7 bases for J; bases not matched to a gene: 9. The germline CDR1 and CDR2 sequences are SNHLY and FYNNEI. The CDR3: CASRGTGNANSPLHF. The CDR3 nucleotides are TGTGCCAGCCGAGGGACAGGGAATGCAAATTCACCCCTCCACTTT. The full variable domain, with the rest looked up from reference TRBV2 and TRBJ1-6, is EPEVTQTPSHQVTQMGQEVILRCVPISNHLYFYWYRQILGQKVEFLVSFYNNEISEKSEIFDDQFSVERPDGSNFTLKIRSTKLEDSAMYFCASRGTGNANSPLHFGNGTRLTVT.

The gene calls are TRBV7-2 and TRBJ2-1; possibly TRBD2 for D (7 bases). With 5 bases removed from V and 12 bases from J, the gap between germline ends came to 20 bases. CDR3 length: 14 amino acids. Germline loops: CDR1 SGHTA, CDR2 FQGNSA. CDR3 sequence: CASSRGLAEAGQFF. DNA of the CDR3: TGTGCCAGCAGCCGGGGGCTAGCGGAGGCTGGGCAGTTCTTC. Full variable domain (outside the CDR3, taken from reference TRBV7-2 and TRBJ2-1): GAGVSQSPSNKVTEKGKDVELRCDPISGHTALYWYRQSLGQGLEFLIYFQGNSAPDKSGLPSDRFSAERTGGSVSTLTIQRTQQEDSAVYLCASSRGLAEAGQFFGPGTRLTVL.

V gene TRBV10-3 combines with J gene TRBJ1-1; TRBD1 matches 7 bases. Germline V gene sequence: CDR1 ENHRY, CDR2 SYGVKD. Trimming removed 4 bases from V and 11 bases from J; junction bases left unmatched: 7. The CDR3 has 12 amino acids. CDR3 in DNA: TGTGCCATCAGTGGAGGCAGGGGGTACGCTTTCTTT. As protein: CAISGGRGYAFF.

The chain couples TRBV7-8 to TRBJ1-1; 7 nucleotides match TRBD1. V lost 3 bases and J lost 3; bases outside the gene matches: 7. The germline gives CDR1 SGHVS, CDR2 FQNEAQ. The CDR3 length is 15 residues. This chain's CDR3 is CASSFRQGRYTEAFF. CDR3 sequence (DNA): TGTGCCAGCAGCTTTCGACAGGGTCGATACACTGAAGCTTTCTTT.

The CDR3 loop is CASSLSLDEQYF. CDR3 sequence (DNA): TGTGCCAGCAGCTTAAGCCTGGACGAGCAGTACTTC. The V gene is TRBV7-9, the J gene TRBJ2-7; unclear D gene. Germline CDR1 is SEHNR and CDR2 is FQNEAQ (reference sequence). The germline V and J ends were trimmed by 2 bases and 5 bases, with 7 bases remaining between them. The CDR3 spans 12 residues.

V usage is TRBV3-1 (or the pseudogene TRBV3-2) and J usage is TRBJ2-5, with 9 positions matching TRBD1. This CDR3 region has 15 residues. V lost 0 bases to trimming and J lost 5 bases; unmatched junction nucleotides: 4. Per germline, CDR1 LGHDT and CDR2 YNNKEL (reference sequence). CDR3 nucleotide sequence: TGTGCCAGCAGCCAAGATTACAGGGGGCTGGAGACCCAGTACTTC. Its translation: CASSQDYRGLETQYF.

There are a few counts of this clone. The chain carries TRBV5-4 and TRBJ1-3; 12 bases are a match to TRBD1. The V and J ends lost 4 bases and 7 bases, in that order; junction bases with no gene match: 6. The germline gives CDR1 SGHNT, CDR2 YYREEE (reference sequence). This CDR3 comprises 15 residues. As DNA, the CDR3 is TGTGCCAGCAGCCCAGGGACAGGGGGCTGGAACACCATATATTTT. Amino acids: CASSPGTGGWNTIYF.

The gene calls are TRBV6-4 and TRBJ2-3; 13 bases map to TRBD2. CDR1 and CDR2 (germline): MRHNA, SNTAGT. The CDR3 contains 16 residues. The trim removed 5 bases at V and 3 bases at J, leaving 5 bases unmatched. CDR3 amino acids: CASSWTSGSNTDTQYF. CDR3 DNA: TGTGCCAGCAGTTGGACTAGCGGGAGTAATACAGATACGCAGTATTTT.

This clone was seen only once. The gene calls are TRBV2 and TRBJ1-1; D call uncertain. Per the germline V gene, CDR1 is SNHLY and CDR2 is FYNNEI. This CDR3 has 14 residues. V was clipped by 5 bases and J by 1 base, with 11 bases between them. For the CDR3, the DNA is TGTGCCAGCAGTACTGGCGGCGCGAACACTGAAGCTTTCTTT. Translating it yields CASSTGGANTEAFF.

The V gene is TRBV28, the J gene TRBJ2-4, with D maybe TRBD1 (6 bases). Trimming took 4 bases from V and 15 from J, leaving 19 bases between them. From germline, CDR1 is MDHEN and CDR2 SYDVKM. This CDR3 spans 13 amino acids. CDR3 in DNA: TGTGCCAGCAGTTCACAGGGACGGCCTCGGTGGTACTTC. This translates into CASSSQGRPRWYF.

The gene calls are TRBV18 and TRBJ1-2; D uncertain. The length of the CDR3 is 14 residues. Trimming took 1 base from V and 3 from J, leaving 9 bases between them. Germline assignment: CDR1 KGHSH and CDR2 LQKENI. CDR3 protein: CASSPLVADYGYTF. CDR3 DNA: TGTGCCAGCTCACCACTGGTTGCGGACTATGGCTACACCTTC.

This clone occurred a few times. This rearrangement joins TRBV7-8 to TRBJ2-7; 9 nucleotides match TRBD2. Germline assignment: CDR1 SGHVS and CDR2 FQNEAQ. The V gene end was trimmed by 3 bases and the J gene end by 4 bases; junction bases not matched to a gene: 4. The CDR3 consists of 14 residues. The CDR3 DNA is TGTGCCAGCAGCTTTGCGGGGGGGGTGTACGAGCAGTACTTC. Its protein is CASSFAGGVYEQYF. The whole variable domain, filled in from reference TRBV7-8 and TRBJ2-7, reads GAGVSQSPRYKVAKRGQDVALRCDPISGHVSLFWYQQALGQGPEFLTYFQNEAQLDKSGLPSDRFFAERPEGSVSTLKIQRTQQEDSAVYLCASSFAGGVYEQYFGPGTRLTVT.

The chain employs TRBV7-9 and TRBJ2-4; a possible D gene is TRBD1 (6 bases). The V end was cut by 4 bases, the J end by 0 bases, with 10 bases between. The CDR3 has 15 residues. Germline CDR1 SEHNR, CDR2 FQNEAQ (reference sequence). In DNA, the CDR3 is TGTGCCAGCAGCTCACAGGGTGCAGCCAAAAACATTCAGTACTTC. It encodes CASSSQGAAKNIQYF.

The chain carries TRBV9 and TRBJ2-3, with TRBD2 matching 16 bases. This CDR3 is built from 17 residues. The germline V gene encodes CDR1 SGDLS and CDR2 YYNGEE. With V trimmed by 0 bases and J by 4 bases, 2 bases remained unmatched. CDR3 DNA: TGTGCCAGCAGCGTAGGGGGACTAGCGGGAGGGGCAGATACGCAGTATTTT. Translated: CASSVGGLAGGADTQYF.

This chain connects TRBV6-2 or TRBV6-3 to TRBJ2-7; tentative D call: TRBD2 (6 bases). CDR3 length equals 15 residues. CDR1 and CDR2 from the germline V gene are MNHEY and SVGEGT. V shed 0 bases and J shed 4 bases, with 13 bases lying between them. CDR3 bases: TGTGCCAGCAGTTACTCCGGGACTCCCAGTTACGAGCAGTACTTC. This translates into CASSYSGTPSYEQYF.

This chain joins TRBV6-5 and TRBJ2-1; 8 bases agree with TRBD2. The CDR3 is made up of 14 amino acids. Unmatched junction bases numbered 2, after V lost 6 bases and J lost 1 base. The germline V gene has CDR1 MNHEY and CDR2 SVGAGI. The CDR3 DNA reads TGTGCCAGCAGCGGGGGGGCATCCTACAATGAGCAGTTCTTC. It encodes CASSGGASYNEQFF.

CDR3 in amino acids: CASSQEWGLNTEAFF. The CDR3, as DNA: TGTGCCAGCAGCCAAGAATGGGGCTTGAACACTGAAGCTTTCTTT. The V and J genes are TRBV4-2 and TRBJ1-1, with D perhaps matching TRBD1 (5 bases). CDR1 and CDR2 from the germline V gene are LGHNA and YNFKEQ. The CDR3 is 15 amino acids. V was pared by 0 bases and J by 0 bases, with 8 bases between.

The genes are TRBV19 and TRBJ2-7; 10 positions match TRBD1. This CDR3 spans 18 amino acids. Germline V gene data show CDR1 as LNHDA and CDR2 as SQIVND (reference sequence). After removal of 5 bases from V and 2 bases from J, the junction contained 15 bases not matched to a gene. The DNA for the CDR3 is TGTGCCAGTAGTTCCAGCTTGGGGGACAGGGGTAGACCCTACGAGCAGTACTTC. Protein: CASSSSLGDRGRPYEQYF.

The chain links TRBV3-1 (or the pseudogene TRBV3-2) to TRBJ2-7; 7 bases line up with TRBD2. The CDR3 loop spans 15 amino acids. Per germline, CDR1 LGHDT and CDR2 YNNKEL (reference sequence). Trimming at V came to 11 bases and at J to 6 bases, leaving 19 bases not matched to a gene. For the CDR3, the DNA is TGTGCCTCAGGCTATTTGGGCGGGAGTTCGGGCGAGCAGTACTTC. It translates to CASGYLGGSSGEQYF.